The sequence of this T cell receptor (beta chain) was determined in a study of HIV-infected patients and healthy controls. About the research overall: After three months of therapy, CD4 counts rose modestly but significantly in about 85% of the 16 patients.

This clonotype was counted ten times or more. Its target is not known. Reverse transcription used 450 to 550 ng RNA and constant-region primers for alpha and beta. Using multiplexing indices, alpha and beta chain libraries were generated apart by chain-specific third strand synthesis. A single record per CDR3 protein comes from TCRdb applying MiXCR to the 5' RACE reads. The table lists about 8,600 distinct CDR3 sequences, 8.7% of them singletons. The CDR3 is made up of 15 amino acids. Germline CDR1 SGHAT, CDR2 FQNNGV. Between the trimmed V and J ends, which lost 2 bases and 2 bases, there was a span of 11 bases. Broader study findings: MAIT alpha-chain CDR3s were frequent in healthy controls, depleted in HIV+. Significantly higher mean Gini indices appeared in HIV-infected repertoires, possibly reflecting oligoclonality.

Antiretroviral therapy had run roughly three months, about 14 weeks, before follow-up blood collection. The repertoire came from unfractionated whole blood and reflected all unsorted peripheral T cells. The chain has TRBV11-2 and TRBJ2-3; no clear D gene. The TCR was taken from an adult with HIV infection. The material sequenced was blood, taken during antiretroviral therapy. The CDR3 sequence: CASSLLQPPTDTQYF. DNA for the CDR3: TGTGCCAGCAGCTTACTACAGCCACCCACAGATACGCAGTATTTT.